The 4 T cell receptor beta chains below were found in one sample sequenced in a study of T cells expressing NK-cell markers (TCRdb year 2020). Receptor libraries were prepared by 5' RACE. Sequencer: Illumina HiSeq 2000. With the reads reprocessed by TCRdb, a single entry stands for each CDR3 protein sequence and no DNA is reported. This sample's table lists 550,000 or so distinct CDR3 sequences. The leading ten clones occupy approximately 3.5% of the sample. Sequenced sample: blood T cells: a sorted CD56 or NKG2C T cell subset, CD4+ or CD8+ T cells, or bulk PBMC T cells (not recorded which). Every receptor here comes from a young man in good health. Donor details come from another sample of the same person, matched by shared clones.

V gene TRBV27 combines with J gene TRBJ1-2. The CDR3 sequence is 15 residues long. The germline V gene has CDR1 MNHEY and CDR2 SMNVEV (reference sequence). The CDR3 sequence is CASSLSGPIPEGYTF.

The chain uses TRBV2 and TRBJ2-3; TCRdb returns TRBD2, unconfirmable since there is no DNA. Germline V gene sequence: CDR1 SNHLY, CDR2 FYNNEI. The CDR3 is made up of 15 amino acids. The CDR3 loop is CASSRWGNRPDTQYF.

CDR3: CASSLEGTSGSLETQYF. This chain joins TRBV5-1 and TRBJ2-5; TCRdb names TRBD2, which stays unverified in the absence of DNA. The germline V gene encodes CDR1 SGHRS and CDR2 YFSETQ. The CDR3 length is 17 residues.

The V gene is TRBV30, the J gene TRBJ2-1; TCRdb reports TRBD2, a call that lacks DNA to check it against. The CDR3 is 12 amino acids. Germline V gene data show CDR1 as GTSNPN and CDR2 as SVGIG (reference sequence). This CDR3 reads CAWTGEWHEQFF.